The 16 T cell receptor beta chains given below trace back to one sample, sequenced in a study of cytomegalovirus exposure and HLA in healthy donors. The protocol was immunoSEQ multiplex PCR, while the TCRdb copy is restricted to in-frame clones and leaves out a portion. In the table there are nearly 80,000 clones, more than 85% of which are singletons. Sample: PBMCs. Every receptor here comes from a woman aged 25 to 39 in good health and CMV-seronegative.

The gene calls are TRBV25-1 and TRBJ1-1, with a tentative D call TRBD1 (6 bases). The CDR3 runs to 16 residues. The germline V gene has CDR1 MGHDK and CDR2 SYGVNS. Trimming removed 6 bases at V and 4 bases at J, with 21 bases between. CDR3 protein: CASSWGQGRLGTEAFF. The CDR3 coding sequence is TGTGCCAGCAGCTGGGGGCAGGGTCGATTGGGCACTGAAGCTTTCTTT.

CDR3 sequence reads: CASSQVPSGSKYEQYF. DNA of the CDR3: TGCGCCAGCAGCCAAGTGCCTAGCGGGAGCAAATACGAGCAGTACTTC. The chain employs TRBV4-1 and TRBJ2-7; 10 bases line up with TRBD2. CDR3 length equals 16 residues. V shed 1 base, J shed 4 bases, and the junction held 7 bases outside the gene matches. Germline V CDR1 and CDR2: MGHRA, YSYEKL.

V usage is TRBV2 and J usage is TRBJ2-1, with 7 nucleotides matching TRBD1. The CDR3 runs to 14 residues. CDR1 and CDR2 from the germline V gene are SNHLY and FYNNEI. Unmatched junction bases numbered 6, after V lost 8 bases and J lost 2 bases. The CDR3 DNA reads as TGTGCCAGCCCCCGACAGGGAACCTACAATGAGCAGTTCTTC. As protein: CASPRQGTYNEQFF.

The rearrangement links TRBV5-6 to TRBJ2-7; D is undetermined. Germline loops: CDR1 SGHDT, CDR2 YYEEEE. Between the trimmed V and J ends, which lost 0 bases and 3 bases, there was a span of 7 bases. CDR3 length equals 13 residues. The CDR3 nucleotides read TGTGCCAGCAGCTTGGGCTCGGTCTACGAGCAGTACTTC. Residues: CASSLGSVYEQYF.

This chain connects TRBV7-9 to TRBJ2-1; 7 bases are shared with TRBD2. Unmatched junction bases numbered 15, after V lost 5 bases and J lost 5 bases. The germline V gene has CDR1 SEHNR and CDR2 FQNEAQ (reference sequence). This CDR3 has 17 amino acids. The CDR3 nucleotides read TGTGCCAGCAGCCTCACCCGGGGAGGGAGTCTACACAATGAGCAGTTCTTC. Amino acids: CASSLTRGGSLHNEQFF.

This chain links TRBV7-9 with TRBJ1-3, with 8 bases that match TRBD1. Germline V gene data show CDR1 as SEHNR and CDR2 as FQNEAQ (reference sequence). V shed 2 bases, J shed 0 bases, and the junction held 9 bases outside the gene matches. The CDR3 loop spans 18 amino acids. The CDR3 sequence is CASSLSFAGQASGNTIYF. The CDR3 DNA reads TGTGCCAGCAGCTTATCGTTCGCGGGACAGGCCTCTGGAAACACCATATATTTT. The whole variable domain, remainder taken from reference TRBV7-9 and TRBJ1-3, is DTGVSQNPRHKITKRGQNVTFRCDPISEHNRLYWYRQTLGQGPEFLTYFQNEAQLEKSRLLSDRFSAERPKGSFSTLEIQRTEQGDSAMYLCASSLSFAGQASGNTIYFGEGSWLTVV.

Comments on this clone: A read error may account for a junction end that differs from germline. The rearrangement links TRBV6-1 to TRBJ1-1; D remains unclear. Per the germline V gene, CDR1 is MNHNS and CDR2 is SASEGT. The CDR3 has 16 residues. CDR3 in amino acids: CANSVGLGVINTEAFF. CDR3 DNA: TGTGCCAACAGTGTTGGTTTAGGAGTGATCAACACTGAAGCTTTCTTT.

This rearrangement joins TRBV15 to TRBJ2-7; tentative D call: TRBD1 (6 bases). Trimming pared 7 bases from V and 3 bases from J, leaving 13 bases between. Germline lookup yields CDR1 LNHNV and CDR2 YYDKDF (reference sequence). The CDR3 length is 13 residues. This CDR3 is CATKPGDLYEQYF. For the CDR3, the DNA is TGTGCCACCAAGCCAGGGGACCTCTACGAGCAGTACTTC. Supplemented by reference TRBV15 and TRBJ2-7, the full variable domain reads DAMVIQNPRYQVTQFGKPVTLSCSQTLNHNVMYWYQQKSSQAPKLLFHYYDKDFNNEADTPDNFQSRRPNTSFCFLDIRSPGLGDTAMYLCATKPGDLYEQYFGPGTRLTVT.

DNA for the CDR3: TGTGCCAGCAGTGCAGGCAGGGGGCGGAATGAGCAGTTCTTC. Protein product: CASSAGRGRNEQFF. The V call is TRBV2, the J call TRBJ2-1; TRBD1 matches at 8 bases. With 4 bases clipped from V and 7 bases from J, the junction kept 6 bases outside the gene matches. From germline, CDR1 is SNHLY and CDR2 FYNNEI. This CDR3 is built from 14 residues.

V is TRBV21-1 and J is TRBJ2-7; TRBD2 is the table's D call, not checked against the DNA. TRBV21-1 is deemed a pseudogene. The CDR3 length is 19 residues. The CDR3, as DNA: TGTGCCAGCAGCCGCCTAGGCGGCGGGACCGAAAGGGGCGCCTACGAGCAGTACTTC. Its translation: CASSRLGGGTERGAYEQYF.

The CDR3 DNA reads TGCGCCAGCAGCCAAGATTGGGGGGACAGCCCCTTTGGCTACACCTTC. It encodes CASSQDWGDSPFGYTF. V gene TRBV4-3 combines with J gene TRBJ1-2, with 7 bases aligning to TRBD1. Germline CDR1 is LGHNA and CDR2 is YSLEER. Trimming removed 0 bases from V and 7 bases from J; junction bases left unmatched: 11. This CDR3 has 16 amino acids.

The CDR3 reads CASSETLLAGGTDTQYF. CDR3 DNA: TGTGCCAGCAGTGAGACCCTCCTAGCGGGGGGGACAGATACGCAGTATTTT. This chain uses TRBV6-1 with TRBJ2-3, with TRBD2 matching over 12 bases. The length of the CDR3 is 17 residues. Looked up from germline, CDR1 is MNHNS and CDR2 is SASEGT. V was pared by 3 bases and J by 3 bases, with 7 bases of the junction left unmatched.

The chain recombines TRBV7-9 with TRBJ2-1, with 7 bases fitting TRBD2. The CDR3 has 15 residues. CDR1 SEHNR and CDR2 FQNEAQ come from the germline V gene (reference sequence). V dropped 5 bases and J dropped 5; count of bases not matched to a gene: 9. CDR3 nucleotides: TGTGCCAGCAGCCTGGAGGGACTACCGAACAATGAGCAGTTCTTC. Protein sequence: CASSLEGLPNNEQFF.

This clone was detected a few times. The chain couples TRBV19 to TRBJ1-6, with TRBD1 as a possible D gene (5 bases). Germline V lookup: CDR1 LNHDA, CDR2 SQIVND (reference sequence). This CDR3 region has 14 residues. Trimming removed 6 bases at V and 5 bases at J, with 11 bases between. The CDR3 is CASSWTPNNSPLHF. In DNA form, the CDR3 reads TGTGCCAGTAGCTGGACACCTAATAATTCACCCCTCCACTTT.

This sequence joins TRBV5-8 and TRBJ1-5; possible D gene TRBD1, 6 bases. The CDR3 is made up of 15 amino acids. V shed 4 bases and J shed 4 bases, with 15 bases lying between them. CDR1 and CDR2 from the germline V gene are SGHTS and YDEGEE. CDR3: CASSSGQILNQPQHF. The CDR3 nucleotides are TGTGCCAGCAGCAGCGGACAGATCCTAAATCAGCCCCAGCATTTT. Drawing the rest from reference TRBV5-8 and TRBJ1-5, the complete variable domain is EAGVTQSPTHLIKTRGQQATLRCSPISGHTSVYWYQQALGLGLQFLLWYDEGEERNRGNFPPRFSGRQFPNYSSELNVNALELEDSALYLCASSSGQILNQPQHFGDGTRLSIL.

The chain joins TRBV11-3 to TRBJ2-2; D uncertain. The CDR3 is made up of 13 amino acids. Germline-derived CDR1 and CDR2 are SGHNT and YENEEA. V lost 6 bases and J 3 bases, leaving 8 bases between the germline ends. The CDR3 sequence is CASSPRDTGELFF. As DNA, the CDR3 is TGTGCCAGCAGTCCTCGGGACACCGGGGAGCTGTTTTTT.